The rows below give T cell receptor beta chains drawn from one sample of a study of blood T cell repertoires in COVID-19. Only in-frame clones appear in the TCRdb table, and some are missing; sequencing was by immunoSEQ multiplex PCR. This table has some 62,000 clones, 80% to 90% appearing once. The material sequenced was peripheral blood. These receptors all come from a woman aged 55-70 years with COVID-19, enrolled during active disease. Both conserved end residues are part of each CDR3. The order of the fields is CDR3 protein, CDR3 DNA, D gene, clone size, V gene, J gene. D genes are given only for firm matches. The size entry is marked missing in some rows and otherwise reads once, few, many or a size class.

CDR3 protein: CARRLAGALSYEQYF; CDR3 DNA: TGTGCCAGGAGGCTAGCGGGAGCGTTGTCCTACGAGCAGTACTTC; D gene: TRBD2; clone size: -; V gene: TRBV6-5; J gene: TRBJ2-7
CDR3 protein: CASSYFRGNEQFF; CDR3 DNA: TGTGCCAGCAGTTACTTTCGGGGGAATGAGCAGTTCTTC; D gene: -; clone size: -; V gene: TRBV6-5; J gene: TRBJ2-1
CDR3 protein: CASSTRGGRGTEAFF; CDR3 DNA: TGTGCCAGCAGTACTAGGGGAGGGAGGGGCACTGAAGCTTTCTTT; D gene: -; clone size: -; V gene: TRBV3-1/TRBV3-2; J gene: TRBJ1-1
CDR3 protein: CASKGLATTEQFF; CDR3 DNA: TGTGCCAGCAAGGGACTAGCGACCACGGAGCAGTTCTTC; D gene: TRBD2; clone size: -; V gene: TRBV2; J gene: TRBJ2-1
CDR3 protein: CASSIGRGDYGYTF; CDR3 DNA: TGTGCCAGTAGTATAGGGCGGGGTGACTATGGCTACACCTTC; D gene: -; clone size: few; V gene: TRBV19; J gene: TRBJ1-2
CDR3 protein: CASSQDPRRLAETYEQYF; CDR3 DNA: TGCGCCAGCAGCCAAGATCCACGCCGACTAGCGGAAACCTACGAGCAGTACTTC; D gene: TRBD2; clone size: -; V gene: TRBV4-1; J gene: TRBJ2-7
CDR3 protein: CASSQELAGNSYTF; CDR3 DNA: TGCGCCAGCAGCCAAGAGCTGGCGGGAAATAGCTACACCTTC; D gene: -; clone size: -; V gene: TRBV4-3; J gene: TRBJ1-2
CDR3 protein: CASSLRTSYEQYF; CDR3 DNA: TGTGCCAGCAGCTTACGGACTAGCTACGAGCAGTACTTC; D gene: TRBD2; clone size: -; V gene: TRBV7-2; J gene: TRBJ2-7
CDR3 protein: CASSLNSIGWSEAFF; CDR3 DNA: TGTGCCAGCAGCTTAAATAGTATCGGGTGGTCTGAAGCTTTCTTT; D gene: -; clone size: -; V gene: TRBV7-3; J gene: TRBJ1-1
CDR3 protein: CASSLTFSSDTGELFF; CDR3 DNA: TGTGCCAGCAGCTTGACTTTCTCTTCTGACACCGGGGAGCTGTTTTTT; D gene: -; clone size: -; V gene: TRBV5-4; J gene: TRBJ2-2
CDR3 protein: CSDQRPQGRILSQYF; CDR3 DNA: TGCAGCGACCAAAGGCCACAGGGGAGAATTCTTTCGCAGTATTTT; D gene: TRBD1; clone size: -; V gene: TRBV29-1; J gene: TRBJ2-3
CDR3 protein: CSASRGPTGTQYF; CDR3 DNA: TGCAGTGCTAGTAGGGGGCCCACGGGGACCCAGTACTTC; D gene: TRBD1; clone size: -; V gene: TRBV20-1; J gene: TRBJ2-5